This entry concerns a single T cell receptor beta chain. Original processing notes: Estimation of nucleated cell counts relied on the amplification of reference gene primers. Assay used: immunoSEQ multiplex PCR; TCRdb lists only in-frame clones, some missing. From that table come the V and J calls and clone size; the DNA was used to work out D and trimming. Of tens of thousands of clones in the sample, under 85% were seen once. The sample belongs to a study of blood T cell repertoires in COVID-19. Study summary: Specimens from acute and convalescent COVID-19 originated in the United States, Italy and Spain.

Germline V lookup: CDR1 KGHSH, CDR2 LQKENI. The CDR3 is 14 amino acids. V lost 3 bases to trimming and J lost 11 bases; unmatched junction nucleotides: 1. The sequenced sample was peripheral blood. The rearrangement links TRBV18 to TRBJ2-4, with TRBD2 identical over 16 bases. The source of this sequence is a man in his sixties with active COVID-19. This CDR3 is CASSPGTSGRVQYF. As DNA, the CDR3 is TGTGCCAGCTCACCTGGGACTAGCGGGAGGGTTCAGTACTTC.